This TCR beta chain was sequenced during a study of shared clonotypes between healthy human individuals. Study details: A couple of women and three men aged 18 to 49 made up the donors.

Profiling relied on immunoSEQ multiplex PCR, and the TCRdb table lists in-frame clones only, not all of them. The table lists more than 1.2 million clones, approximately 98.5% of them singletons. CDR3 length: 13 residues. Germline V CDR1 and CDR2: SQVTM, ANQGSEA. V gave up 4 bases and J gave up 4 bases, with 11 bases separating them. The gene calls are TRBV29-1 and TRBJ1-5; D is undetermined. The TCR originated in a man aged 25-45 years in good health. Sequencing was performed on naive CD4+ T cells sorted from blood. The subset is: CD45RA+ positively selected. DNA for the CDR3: TGCAGCGTTGCCCCAGCGTCGAATCAGCCCCAGCATTTT. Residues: CSVAPASNQPQHF.